Sequencing of this TCR beta chain was carried out in a study of CD8+ T cells in alopecia areata. J gave up 4 bases and V 5 bases, and 8 bases lay outside the gene matches. From germline, CDR1 is SGHRS and CDR2 YFSETQ. The CDR3 totals 15 residues. This clone was seen more than once but under ten times. Extracted from the samples, RNA was reverse transcribed into cDNA to serve as the sequencing template. Data came from immunoSEQ multiplex PCR; TCRdb stores just in-frame clones and leaves some out. This table holds more than 90,000 clones, roughly three fifths found once. Treatment meaning: oral pan-JAK inhibitor, 5-10 mg twice daily.

The source of this sequence is a human donor with alopecia areata. Sequencing was performed on CD8+ T cells sorted from blood, taken at approximately week 60, from a patient treated with tofacitinib. The rearrangement links TRBV5-1 to TRBJ2-1; 8 bases fit TRBD1. CDR3 amino acids: CASSHGTGSYNEQFF. As DNA, the CDR3 is TGCGCCAGCAGTCATGGGACAGGATCGTACAATGAGCAGTTCTTC.